Listed here are 3 T cell receptor beta chains from one sample, sequenced in a study of cytomegalovirus exposure and HLA in healthy donors. 13 Jbeta primers and 60 Vbeta primers were used for the PCR. The protocol was immunoSEQ multiplex PCR, while the TCRdb copy is restricted to in-frame clones and leaves out a portion. The table lists roughly 160,000 clones, around 86% of them singletons. Sequenced input: PBMCs. The origin of the receptors is a male donor in good health and CMV-seronegative.

The chain links TRBV27 to TRBJ2-5; TRBD1 matches 9 bases. V lost 2 bases and J lost 4; bases outside the gene matches: 5. In germline, CDR1 is MNHEY, CDR2 SMNVEV (reference sequence). The CDR3 has 15 residues. CDR3 DNA: TGTGCCAGCAGTTTAGCGGGACAGGGCGGAGAGACCCAGTACTTC. Protein product: CASSLAGQGGETQYF.

The rearrangement links TRBV6-6 to TRBJ1-6, with unresolved D. Germline values: CDR1 MNHNY, CDR2 SVGAGI (reference sequence). The V end lost 8 bases, the J end lost 9 bases, and 17 bases lay between the germline ends. The CDR3 is made up of 14 amino acids. CDR3 residues: CASALRVRLSPLHF. In DNA, the CDR3 is TGTGCCAGCGCGCTGCGGGTCCGCCTTTCACCCCTCCACTTT.

This clone was counted between two and nine times. The chain couples TRBV7-9 to TRBJ2-5; the D gene is possibly TRBD1 (6 bases). The CDR3 contains 13 residues. Germline-derived CDR1 and CDR2 are SEHNR and FQNEAQ (reference sequence). V was cut by 5 bases and J by 5 bases, with 12 bases left in between. The CDR3 DNA reads as TGTGCCAGCAGCGGGGACACCGGGGAGACCCAGTACTTC. This codes for CASSGDTGETQYF.